This entry is about one T cell receptor beta chain. This clonotype was seen repeatedly, ten times or more. Its antigen remains undetermined. No base-level quality is on record; no much larger clone is a single base apart. This record belongs to a study of identical twins (dated by TCRdb to the mid-2010s). Study-wide context: The study deep-sequenced TCR alpha and beta repertoires from monozygotic twins, unrelated adults of various ages and cord blood to test whether fetal clonotypes persist. Replicate twin experiments were performed at different times using different library preparation protocols to rule out contamination.

Study-level results and caveats: A weaker excess of twin sharing was found in beta out-of-frame sequences because the signal-to-noise ratio was lowered by fewer shared sequences. Recombination models systematically underestimated out-of-frame TCR alpha sharing in monozygotic twins but agreed with sharing between unrelated individuals. Compared with coincidental sharing between unrelated individuals, an excess of low generation-probability sequences was observed among out-of-frame TCR alpha sequences shared between twins. Because the same donors could not be followed over many years, the conclusions depended on cross-sectional statistical analysis. Invariant T cells such as MAIT and iNKT could partly confound zero-insertion analyses, though diverse VJ usage argued against this for most clonotypes. Fewer insertions were carried by abundant cord blood beta clonotypes, a similar but weaker trend appeared in young adult naive repertoires, and no such trend appeared in memory repertoires.

Library preparation employed 5' RACE. Sequencer: Illumina HiSeq 2000. A universal primer binding site was introduced by template switching, and a unique molecular identifier was present in the final cDNA, enabling accurate counting of TCR cDNA molecules. First-strand cDNA for TCR alpha and beta chains was synthesized from specific primers in the conserved constant-segment region. To control for contamination, every cDNA library was double barcoded, receiving both a SMART-Mk sample barcode and Illumina barcodes. Two successive PCR steps introduced TruSeq adapter sequences along with Illumina sample barcodes. The Illumina HiSeq platform was used with custom primers to sequence TCR alpha and beta cDNA libraries. From the authors' description of their analysis: MiGEC processed the raw reads to extract unique molecular identifiers, while MiXCR was used to determine the CDR3 positions. For each individual, recombination models were inferred using an EM algorithm with the repgenHMM and IGoR tools. Shared clonotype analysis was performed with the tcR package in R, normalizing sharing by the product of cloneset sizes. To study raw recombination free of thymic and clonal selection effects, out-of-frame nonproductive sequences were analyzed. TCRdb reran the public reads through fastp at Q25 and MiXCR, keeping productive beta chains. Identical CDR3 protein sequences are pooled into one entry, listed with their most common genes and DNA. These V and J calls rely on TCRdb rather than the paper's analysis. For this sample there are 700,000 or so distinct CDR3 sequences; roughly 8% appear just once. Roughly 0.97% of the sample goes to the ten largest clones.

Trimming removed 6 bases from V and 2 bases from J, leaving 9 bases between the germline ends. Based on the germline V gene, the CDR1 and CDR2 sequences are MNHNS and SASEGT. The cysteine opens and the phenylalanine closes a CDR3 of 13 amino acids. CDR3 DNA only is kept here, 39 bases in frame from base 1. Only healthy Caucasian donors were included. The twin cohort comprised three pairs of female monozygotic twins, all aged roughly 18 to 29 years. Peripheral blood mononuclear cells were used as the source from which RNA for TCR libraries was isolated. The same sample was also used in a study of yellow fever vaccine responses in identical twins. In that second paper, the authors write: The authors reported that the T cell response to vaccination in identical twins appeared partly convergent and partly personalized. In identical twins, the study followed T cell clones that responded to the vaccine with precision.

The rearranged segments are TRBV6-1 and TRBJ2-3; the D gene cannot be resolved beyond TRBD1 or TRBD2, each matching 5 bases. Sequencing was carried out using PBMCs. The clonotype originates from a woman under 30 in good health. The CDR3 amino acid sequence is: CASRGVNTDTQYF. In nucleotides, the sequence is TGTGCCAGCAGGGGGGTTAACACAGATACGCAGTATTTT.